Below, 24 T cell receptor beta chains from the same sample are listed, as sequenced in a study of blood T cell repertoires in COVID-19. Method: immunoSEQ multiplex PCR; TCRdb's copy keeps in-frame clones and lacks some. In the table there are under 300,000 clones, roughly 85% of which are singletons. Sequencing was carried out using peripheral blood. These receptor sequences come from a woman aged 45-65 years who had recovered from COVID-19.

This chain uses TRBV5-4 with TRBJ2-7, with 7 nucleotides matching TRBD2. The CDR3 sequence is 14 residues long. After removal of 4 bases from V and 4 bases from J, the junction contained 8 bases not matched to a gene. Germline V gene sequence: CDR1 SGHNT, CDR2 YYREEE (reference sequence). Written as DNA, the CDR3 is TGTGCCAGCAGCCTCGGGACTAACGATTACGAGCAGTACTTC. Translated: CASSLGTNDYEQYF.

The chain joins TRBV6-5 to TRBJ2-7, with 8 positions matching TRBD1. J gave up 5 bases and V 6 bases, and 6 bases lay outside the gene matches. The germline V gene encodes CDR1 MNHEY and CDR2 SVGAGI. The CDR3 length is 13 residues. CDR3 protein: CASRPQGAHEQYF. The DNA for the CDR3 is TGTGCCAGCAGGCCCCAGGGGGCCCACGAGCAGTACTTC.

CDR3 DNA: TGTGCCAGCAGTGAACTGGAGACCCAGTACTTC. It translates to CASSELETQYF. The J gene is TRBJ2-5, the V gene TRBV2; unclear D gene. The V gene's germline CDR1 is SNHLY and CDR2 FYNNEI. This CDR3 has 11 residues. V lost 2 bases, J lost 5 bases, and 3 bases lay in between.

The chain combines TRBV2 with TRBJ1-2; 9 bases are shared with TRBD1. The CDR3 sequence is 14 residues long. Germline V gene sequence: CDR1 SNHLY, CDR2 FYNNEI. V lost 7 bases to trimming and J lost 2 bases; unmatched junction nucleotides: 5. CDR3 DNA: TGTGCCAGCACTAGGGACAGGGCCAACTATGGCTACACCTTC. The encoded protein is CASTRDRANYGYTF.

J is TRBJ2-7 and V is TRBV7-2; 8 positions match TRBD2. The germline CDR1 and CDR2 sequences are SGHTA and FQGNSA. Germline trimming cut 5 bases from V and 0 bases from J; bases unmatched to any gene: 18. The CDR3 has 19 amino acids. The CDR3 sequence is CASSPVVDDAGGYSYEQYF. The DNA for the CDR3 is TGTGCCAGCAGCCCAGTGGTCGATGACGCGGGGGGCTACTCCTACGAGCAGTACTTC.

The chain's CDR3 is CAWSVGGSQRVWQYF. The DNA of the CDR3 is TGTGCCTGGAGTGTAGGCGGGAGTCAGAGGGTGTGGCAGTACTTC. The genes are TRBV30 and TRBJ2-7; TRBD2 aligns across 7 bases. The CDR3 is 15 amino acids. Germline loops: CDR1 GTSNPN, CDR2 SVGIG (reference sequence). The V gene end was trimmed by 0 bases and the J gene end by 9 bases; junction bases not matched to a gene: 14.

The chain carries TRBV7-9 and TRBJ1-2; D call uncertain. The V gene lost 5 bases and the J gene lost 7 bases, with 14 bases spanning the gap. CDR1 and CDR2 from the germline V gene are SEHNR and FQNEAQ (reference sequence). This CDR3 comprises 13 residues. As DNA, the CDR3 is TGTGCCAGCAGCCGAAACAGTGATTCTGGCTACACCTTC. As protein: CASSRNSDSGYTF.

The rearrangement links TRBV7-2 to TRBJ2-7; 14 bases align to TRBD2. The CDR3 spans 18 residues. Trimming took 1 base from V and 0 from J; bases not matched to a gene: 5. Germline CDR1 and CDR2: SGHTA and FQGNSA. The CDR3 sequence: CASSLVGLAGGGSYEQYF. The CDR3 nucleotides are TGTGCCAGCAGCTTAGTCGGACTAGCGGGAGGAGGCTCCTACGAGCAGTACTTC.

Concerning this clone: In the same sample, other DNA sequences code for this CDR3. The chain recombines TRBV19 with TRBJ2-7; 8 bases align to TRBD1. The CDR3 has 14 amino acids. J gave up 5 bases and V 2 bases, and 5 bases lay outside the gene matches. Germline CDR1 LNHDA, CDR2 SQIVND (reference sequence). This chain's CDR3 is CASSIRQGAHEQYF. In nucleotides, the CDR3 is TGTGCCAGTAGTATACGGCAGGGGGCCCACGAGCAGTACTTC.

V and J are TRBV4-3 and TRBJ2-7, with D perhaps matching TRBD1 (6 bases). The CDR3 totals 14 residues. V lost 2 bases and J lost 4, with 12 bases in between. Looked up from germline, CDR1 is LGHNA and CDR2 is YSLEER. CDR3: CASSQQTGFYEQYF. CDR3 sequence (DNA): TGCGCCAGCAGCCAACAGACAGGTTTTTACGAGCAGTACTTC.

The rearrangement uses TRBV4-1 and TRBJ2-1, with D hard to call. In germline, CDR1 is MGHRA, CDR2 YSYEKL. The CDR3 is 13 amino acids. The V end was cut by 4 bases, the J end by 0 bases, with 4 bases between. The CDR3 nucleotides are TGCGCCAGCAGCCTGGCCTCCTACAATGAGCAGTTCTTC. This translates into CASSLASYNEQFF.

The chain recombines TRBV19 with TRBJ1-6; 7 bases line up with TRBD1. This CDR3 spans 12 amino acids. Germline V gene data show CDR1 as LNHDA and CDR2 as SQIVND (reference sequence). V lost 9 bases, J lost 7 bases, and 3 bases stayed unmatched. The CDR3 region has the DNA TGTGCCAGCTCGGACAGGAATTCACCCCTCCACTTT. Translated, it gives CASSDRNSPLHF.

Concerning this clone itself: Additional DNA sequences in this sample encode the identical CDR3. The genes are TRBV27 and TRBJ2-7; 11 nucleotides match TRBD2. The CDR3 contains 15 residues. With V trimmed by 4 bases and J by 4 bases, 6 bases remained unmatched. CDR1 MNHEY and CDR2 SMNVEV come from the germline V gene (reference sequence). The CDR3 reads CASSSRLAGLYEQYF. The CDR3 region has the DNA TGTGCCAGCAGTTCACGACTAGCGGGGTTGTACGAGCAGTACTTC.

The table lists this clone with a few counts. This chain connects TRBV19 to TRBJ1-6; the D is unclear. V gave up 5 bases and J gave up 4 bases, with 6 bases separating them. Germline V gene lookup returns CDR1 LNHDA and CDR2 SQIVND (reference sequence). The CDR3 has 13 residues. The DNA for the CDR3 is TGTGCCAGTAGTCCAGGATATAATTCACCCCTCCACTTT. Translated: CASSPGYNSPLHF.

The chain links TRBV29-1 to TRBJ2-5, with TRBD1 as a possible D gene (6 bases). Looked up from germline, CDR1 is SQVTM and CDR2 is ANQGSEA. The CDR3 totals 13 residues. Trimming cost V 4 bases and J 1 base, with 10 bases left between them. The CDR3 bases are TGCAGCGTTGGAGGACAGAGCCAAGAGACCCAGTACTTC. Residues: CSVGGQSQETQYF. Filled out from reference TRBV29-1 and TRBJ2-5, the complete variable domain reads SAVISQKPSRDICQRGTSLTIQCQVDSQVTMMFWYRQQPGQSLTLIATANQGSEATYESGFVIDKFPISRPNLTFSTLTVSNMSPEDSSIYLCSVGGQSQETQYFGPGTRLLVL.

V and J are TRBV6-2 or TRBV6-3 and TRBJ2-5; 8 bases are a match to TRBD1. Unmatched junction bases numbered 6, after V lost 2 bases and J lost 1 base. The CDR3 length is 16 residues. The germline gives CDR1 MNHEY, CDR2 SVGEGT. The CDR3 reads CASSYLPGTGQETQYF. The CDR3 DNA sequence: TGTGCCAGCAGTTACCTCCCCGGGACAGGCCAAGAGACCCAGTACTTC.

The chain uses TRBV5-1 and TRBJ2-5, with TRBD2 identical over 9 bases. Germline V gene data show CDR1 as SGHRS and CDR2 as YFSETQ. V was pared by 7 bases and J by 4 bases, with 8 bases of the junction left unmatched. CDR3 size: 14 residues. CDR3 nucleotides: TGCGCCAGCGATGGGGGTAGCGGGGGAGAGACCCAGTACTTC. This encodes CASDGGSGGETQYF.

CDR3 residues: CASSWTSGNEQFF. The CDR3, as DNA: TGTGCCAGCAGTTGGACTAGCGGGAATGAGCAGTTCTTC. The V call is TRBV7-2, the J call TRBJ2-1; 11 positions match TRBD2. There are 13 residues in the CDR3. V shed 6 bases and J 7 bases; nucleotides not matched to a gene: 2. The V gene's germline CDR1 is SGHTA and CDR2 FQGNSA. The full variable domain, in which reference TRBV7-2 and TRBJ2-1 provide the parts outside the CDR3, is GAGVSQSPSNKVTEKGKDVELRCDPISGHTALYWYRQSLGQGLEFLIYFQGNSAPDKSGLPSDRFSAERTGGSVSTLTIQRTQQEDSAVYLCASSWTSGNEQFFGPGTRLTVL.

V usage is TRBV11-3 and J usage is TRBJ2-2, with D perhaps TRBD2 (5 bases). This CDR3 has 12 amino acids. Between the trimmed V and J ends, which lost 7 bases and 4 bases, there was a span of 7 bases. Germline V gene lookup returns CDR1 SGHNT and CDR2 YENEEA. The CDR3 nucleotides read TGTGCCAGCACGGGGAGCACCGGGGAGCTGTTTTTT. Its translation is CASTGSTGELFF.

This chain connects TRBV6-5 to TRBJ2-5; 8 bases map to TRBD1. The junction had 8 bases not matched to a gene; V was cut back by 10 bases and J by 1 base. CDR3 size: 14 residues. Germline V gene sequence: CDR1 MNHEY, CDR2 SVGAGI. CDR3 region: CATPQGALQETQYF. CDR3 bases: TGTGCCACCCCCCAGGGGGCCCTCCAAGAGACCCAGTACTTC.

V and J are TRBV7-9 and TRBJ2-7; D perhaps matches TRBD1 (6 bases). Germline assignment: CDR1 SEHNR and CDR2 FQNEAQ (reference sequence). This CDR3 is 14 amino acids long. V lost 4 bases and J 1 base, leaving 11 bases between the germline ends. CDR3: CASSSRGKSYEQYF. Written as DNA, the CDR3 is TGTGCCAGCAGCTCGAGGGGGAAGTCCTACGAGCAGTACTTC. The full variable domain, with the rest looked up from reference TRBV7-9 and TRBJ2-7, is DTGVSQNPRHKITKRGQNVTFRCDPISEHNRLYWYRQTLGQGPEFLTYFQNEAQLEKSRLLSDRFSAERPKGSFSTLEIQRTEQGDSAMYLCASSSRGKSYEQYFGPGTRLTVT.

This clone was seen just once. The rearrangement links TRBV19 to TRBJ2-7; TRBD2 agrees at 12 bases. V was clipped by 6 bases and J by 1 base; unmatched bases: 4. This CDR3 is 15 amino acids long. Germline-derived CDR1 and CDR2 are LNHDA and SQIVND (reference sequence). The CDR3 nucleotides are TGTGCCAGTAGCCCCGGACTAGCGGGGTCCTACGAGCAGTACTTC. Translation gives CASSPGLAGSYEQYF.

The CDR3 DNA sequence: TGTGCCAGCAGCTTCGGGGTCCTCTCAGACCCCGGGCAAGAGACCCAGTACTTC. Its translation: CASSFGVLSDPGQETQYF. The chain is built from TRBV5-6 and TRBJ2-5; perhaps TRBD2 as D (5 bases). V lost 2 bases and J 2 bases, leaving 22 bases between the germline ends. CDR3 length: 18 amino acids. Germline CDR1 SGHDT, CDR2 YYEEEE.

The genes are TRBV12-3 or TRBV12-4 and TRBJ1-2; no reliable D call. The CDR3 is 11 amino acids. The V end was cut by 6 bases, the J end by 2 bases, with 4 bases between. The chain's CDR3 is CASRQNYGYTF. The CDR3 DNA reads as TGTGCCAGCAGGCAGAACTATGGCTACACCTTC.